This T cell receptor (beta chain) appears in the sequencing data of a study of STAT5B mutations in CD4+ large granular lymphocyte leukemia. Study observations and caveats: Without HLA matching, higher CD4+ than CD8+ T-LGLL clonality could reflect small sample size. TRBV06-family usage was enriched in top patient clones (8/27) versus controls (2/35).

Trimming took off 5 bases at V and 5 bases at J, with 18 bases between the two ends. Germline V gives CDR1 MNHEY, CDR2 SMNVEV (reference sequence). CDR3 length: 16 residues. The method was immunoSEQ multiplex PCR; TCRdb's version includes in-frame clones alone and lacks a portion of them. The sample has around 47,000 clones; roughly four fifths are singletons. For this clone: Its antigen is not identified.

The origin of this receptor is a human donor in good health. The sample comprised CD4+ T cells from blood buffy coats. This chain uses TRBV27 with TRBJ2-2; a possible D gene is TRBD1 (5 bases). The CDR3 DNA sequence: TGTGCCAGCAGTCACATGGTTGGGGCTTTTACCGGGGAGCTGTTTTTT. It yields the protein CASSHMVGAFTGELFF.